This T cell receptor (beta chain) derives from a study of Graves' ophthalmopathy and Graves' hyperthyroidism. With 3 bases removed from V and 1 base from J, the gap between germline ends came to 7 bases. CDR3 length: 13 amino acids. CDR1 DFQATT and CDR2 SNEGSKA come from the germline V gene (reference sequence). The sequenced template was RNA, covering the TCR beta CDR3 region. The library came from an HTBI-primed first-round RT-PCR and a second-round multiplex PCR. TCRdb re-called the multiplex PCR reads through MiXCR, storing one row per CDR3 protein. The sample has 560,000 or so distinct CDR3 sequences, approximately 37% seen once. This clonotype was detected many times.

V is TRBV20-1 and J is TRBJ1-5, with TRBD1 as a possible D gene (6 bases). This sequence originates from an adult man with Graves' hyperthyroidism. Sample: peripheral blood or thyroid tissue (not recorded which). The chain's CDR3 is CSASQGSNQPQHF. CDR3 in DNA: TGCAGTGCTAGCCAGGGGAGCAATCAGCCCCAGCATTTT.